This T cell receptor beta chain comes out of a study of cytomegalovirus exposure and HLA in healthy donors (dated by TCRdb to about 2017). Regarding the complete study: An earlier analysis of 587 of the donors reported 276 Gb of sequence data and some 120 million unique TCR beta sequences from approximately 180 million T cells. An early release that covered about 600 HLA-typed donors contained about 300 gigabases of sequencing data and tens of millions of unique TCR sequences. Among the roughly 410 genotyped donors, around 81% belonged to the genetic ancestry cluster associated with self-reported Caucasian donors. The study was designed to test whether signatures of past pathogen exposure could be identified by cataloging public T cell receptors. The study used immunosequencing to profile the T cell repertoires of around 600 subjects and linked those repertoires to cytomegalovirus serostatus. Along with the roughly 610-subject first cohort, a separate validation cohort of approximately 110 different subjects was used. To predict cytomegalovirus infection status, the study combined high-throughput TCR immunosequencing, statistical association of individual TCRs with disease status, and machine learning. A later analysis re-analyzed previously published TCR beta repertoires from 600 to 850 donors and added high-resolution HLA genotyping to study TCR occurrence patterns. Rather than using new phenotypic data, the later analysis identified candidate immune exposures from TCR beta sequences and from how often those sequences occurred across donors. To decide whether each TCR beta V gene segment behaved as functional or pseudogenic, an earlier analysis of some 600 of the donors relied on high-throughput TCR beta sequencing. Donor age, sex, ethnicity and CMV serostatus were compiled alongside the repertoire data. A later genetic analysis used genome-wide SNP genotypes for about 65% of the 666 donors, treating that subset as a discovery cohort. Every discovery cohort repertoire had been produced on one sequencing platform. HLA typing covered class I and class II loci at four-digit resolution. Typing coverage varied by locus: about 620-630 donors for A, B, C, DRB1 and DQB1; roughly 510 for DQA1; over 600 for DPA1; 450 to 480 for DPB1. A few DR-DQ haplotypes were handled as single units for association and clustering because linkage in the cohort was strong. Across approximately 420 genotyped donors of the cohort, an average of about 250,000 unique TCR beta nucleotide sequences per donor were sequenced, and 15% to 20% of those sequences were non-productive.

The full study reports these points: Roughly uniform sequencing depth across donors was assumed in presence/absence analyses, although this assumption may not hold. In vitro tests confirmed that a few of the cytomegalovirus-associated TCR beta chains recognize cytomegalovirus antigens. A later analysis associated about 17,000 TCR beta sequences with specific HLA alleles at a false discovery rate of 0.05. A later genetic analysis associated a missense DCLRE1C variant with V-gene and J-gene trimming of TCR beta chains, and an independent cohort replicated the association. A later analysis found that HLA-associated TCR beta chains were more clonally expanded and had lower generation probabilities than equally common non-associated chains. In an earlier analysis of 587 of the donors, most TCR beta V segments appeared in productive rearrangements about 90% or about 30% of the time, broadly matching IMGT annotations. In a later genetic analysis, fewer N-insertions in productive TCRs were reported among donors in an Asian-associated ancestry cluster than the roughly 700-donor mean. According to a later analysis, TCR association rates differed among HLA loci, with DRB1 alleles showing the most associated TCRs and HLA-C alleles showing the fewest. Correlated functional status among segregating V segments might be attributable to linkage disequilibrium, but an unknown experimental factor could not be ruled out. Across donors, most TCR sequences were observed very rarely, whereas some public TCRs were present in many individuals. Several of the top co-occurrence clusters appeared to be linked to parvovirus B19, influenza, CMV and Epstein-Barr virus, according to a later analysis. A further reported finding was that TCR beta sequences accurately predicted the HLA-A and HLA-B alleles for most subjects in the first cohort. A total of 164 TCR beta chains were listed by the study as associated with cytomegalovirus. When HLA alleles, especially DR and DQ, strongly co-occurred, attributing TCR associations to individual alleles was difficult. The only immune exposure information available for the cohort was CMV serostatus. Some IMGT-functional V segments, including TRBV6-2 and TRBV6-3, could not be distinguished by the 87-base-pair reads and were therefore excluded. HLA typing was unavailable for some donors at each locus, so association tests used only the typed subset. The earlier analysis of 587 of the donors excluded seventeen rarely observed V segments, including chromosome 9 orphons, because counts were too low. In this cohort, only TCR beta chains were sequenced, and detectable features were limited by the absence of alpha or paired-chain data. The authors suggested that the approach could potentially be extended to other disease states and immunological phenotypes. According to a later analysis, most CMV-associated TCR beta chains appeared to be HLA-restricted, and the HLA associations seemed to be driven largely by CMV exposure. The classifier was reported to diagnose cytomegalovirus status with high specificity and sensitivity in both the original and validation cohorts. A cluster of highly shared sequence variants was judged likely to represent a technical artifact of the sequencing pipeline.

The cohort was made up of around 720 healthy bone marrow donors. At the time of sampling, every cohort member was nominally healthy, though immune exposures that went unrecorded were likely present. The donor was CMV seronegative and belonged to the group of under 400 seronegative cohort members. Every donor gave a peripheral blood sample, and the peripheral blood mononuclear cells from that sample were used for TCR beta sequencing. The Qiagen DNeasy Blood Extraction Kit was used to extract genomic DNA from the blood cell samples. The CDR1 and CDR2 encoded by the germline V gene are SGHRS and YFSETQ. Ends trimmed: V by 5 bases, J by 2 bases; bases unmatched to a gene: 9. The CDR3 runs 15 amino acids, cysteine and phenylalanine included. Only the CDR3 part of the read is kept: 45 bases, read in frame from the first base. Remarks on this clone: What this receptor recognizes is not known. Base quality data are lacking; no much larger clone is found one base away.

Receptor amplification or capture employed the immunoSEQ multiplex PCR assay. For the multiplex PCR, a mixture combining 60 forward primers for TCR Vbeta segments and 13 reverse primers for TCR Jbeta segments was used. The CDR3 region of rearranged TCR beta genes was amplified from genomic DNA by a multiplex PCR assay. Amplified TCR beta libraries were sequenced as 87-base-pair reads on the Illumina HiSeq System. For the original study's pipeline: In a later analysis, 80 million or so unique TCR beta chains were counted across the roughly 700 repertoires, and around 10 million of these chains were shared by at least two donors. Raw reads were error-corrected and collapsed into unique sequences with a nearest-neighbor algorithm that merged closely related sequences to remove PCR and sequencing errors. To assign V, D and J gene segments, CDR3 sequences were aligned to IMGT reference sequences. For a sequence to be retained, a match of at least six nucleotides to both a V gene segment and a J gene segment was required. A rearrangement counted as productive if the CDR3 had no stop codons and remained in frame with V and J, and every other rearrangement counted as non-productive. CDR3 was defined by IMGT convention, running from the second conserved V-encoded cysteine to the conserved J-encoded phenylalanine. In an earlier analysis of just under 600 of the donors, sequences lacking an unambiguous match to a single V gene segment were excluded. In an earlier analysis of more than 500 of the donors, a V segment was called functional when productive rearrangements were above 56.7%, and segregating when the standard deviation between donors exceeded 5%. A statistical classification framework was developed to diagnose cytomegalovirus status using the catalog of TCR beta chain sequences. V and J gene assignment, in a later analysis, came from comparing TCR nucleotide sequences with IMGT/GENE-DB human TR gene sequences. A later analysis assigned CDR3 sequences and most-parsimonious VDJ recombination scenarios with the TCRdist pipeline. In a later analysis, each TCR beta chain was defined by its CDR3 amino acid sequence together with its V-gene family, and reads without a unique V-gene family were excluded. To address suspected cross-contamination and a sequencing artifact, a later analysis removed around 590 highly shared, low-generation-probability nucleotide sequences. A later analysis calculated a clonal expansion index for each public chain from normalized within-repertoire ranks of inferred template counts. In a later analysis, generation probabilities were computed using a VDJ recombination model fitted to out-of-frame rearrangements, and the results were checked against IGoR. Hypergeometric tests were used in a later analysis to score TCR-TCR, TCR-HLA and TCR-CMV co-occurrence, with a repertoire-size bias correction applied to the TCR pairs. In a later analysis, false discovery rates were estimated by permuting HLA or CMV assignments 20 times. A later analysis grouped co-occurring TCRs with DBSCAN, adding TCRdist sequence similarity when clustering within HLA-allele-positive subsets. Co-occurrence clustering excluded repertoires with fewer than 30,000 or more than 120,000 public chains, plus five with anomalous nucleotide sharing. This immuneACCESS table, as held by TCRdb, lists in-frame sequences with V and J called but not all clones. Of the missing ones, under half trace to an unresolved V gene in checked studies; the others have no known cause. The V and J calls and the clone size are those of that table, but D and trimming were determined from the DNA. The sample table records fewer than 200,000 clones; roughly 87% of these occur just once. The top ten clones comprise around 0.99% of the sample.

This sequence originates from a boy under 10 years old in good health and CMV-seronegative. Recombination connected TRBV5-1 to TRBJ1-2; 7 of the junction bases match TRBD1. Sequenced input: PBMCs. For the CDR3, the sequence is CASRPSGTANYGYTF. The DNA sequence reads TGCGCCAGCAGGCCATCCGGGACAGCGAACTATGGCTACACCTTC. Beyond the CDR3, the reference TRBV5-1 and TRBJ1-2 genes provide the residues; the full variable domain reads: KAGVTQTPRYLIKTRGQQVTLSCSPISGHRSVSWYQQTPGQGLQFLFEYFSETQRNKGNFPGRFSGRQFSNSRSEMNVSTLELGDSALYLCASRPSGTANYGYTFGSGTRLTVV.